A single sample is the source of the 24 T cell receptor beta chains below, sequenced in a study of cytomegalovirus exposure and HLA in healthy donors. 60 Vbeta and 13 Jbeta primers were used in PCR. The repertoire was sequenced with immunoSEQ multiplex PCR; TCRdb's copy has only in-frame clones and lacks some. Of about 160,000 clones detected, around 80% appear once; the ten largest clones hold 5% to 7%. Sequencing was done on a sample of PBMCs. The receptors derive from a man between 45 and 60 years old in good health and CMV-seropositive.

For this clone: The junction shows a germline mismatch at one end, possibly a read error. The chain is built from TRBV7-9 and TRBJ2-3; TRBD2 is a possible D gene (6 bases). Per germline, CDR1 SEHNR and CDR2 FQNEAQ (reference sequence). The CDR3 runs to 14 residues. CDR3 nucleotide sequence: TGTTCCAGCAGCTTACGGGACTTCACAGATACGCAGTATTTT. Translating it yields CSSSLRDFTDTQYF.

The chain has TRBV10-3 and TRBJ2-5, with 12 positions matching TRBD2. CDR1 and CDR2 (germline): ENHRY, SYGVKD. With 5 bases clipped from V and 5 bases from J, the junction kept 12 bases outside the gene matches. The CDR3 extends over 17 amino acids. The CDR3 region is CAISPNPLAGGRETQYF. The DNA of the CDR3 is TGTGCCATCAGTCCTAACCCCCTAGCGGGGGGGAGGGAGACCCAGTACTTC.

The chain links TRBV7-9 to TRBJ2-1; 13 bases agree with TRBD2. After removal of 3 bases from V and 1 base from J, the junction contained 3 bases not matched to a gene. The V gene's germline CDR1 is SEHNR and CDR2 FQNEAQ (reference sequence). The CDR3 is made up of 17 amino acids. CDR3 in amino acids: CASSFPGLAGSYNEQFF. Here the CDR3 DNA reads TGTGCCAGCAGCTTTCCGGGACTAGCGGGATCCTACAATGAGCAGTTCTTC.

The V call is TRBV7-2, the J call TRBJ1-4, with a tentative D call TRBD1 (5 bases). Germline CDR1 reads SGHTA; CDR2 reads FQGNSA. The V end was cut by 5 bases, the J end by 6 bases, with 13 bases between. The CDR3 is 14 amino acids. CDR3 in amino acids: CASSPGVMDEKLFF. The CDR3 region has the DNA TGTGCCAGCAGCCCGGGGGTTATGGATGAAAAACTGTTTTTT.

This chain links TRBV2 with TRBJ1-1, with D perhaps TRBD1 (5 bases). The CDR3 length is 13 residues. Trimming shortened V by 7 bases and J by 7 bases, and 16 bases separated the two germline ends. Germline loops: CDR1 SNHLY, CDR2 FYNNEI. CDR3 nucleotide sequence: TGTGCCAGCAATAGCGGGACTCTAGGTGAAGCTTTCTTT. Residues: CASNSGTLGEAFF.

By sample fraction, this clone is medium-sized. The chain joins TRBV25-1 to TRBJ1-1; D is ambiguous. The CDR3 length is 11 residues. Germline-derived CDR1 and CDR2 are MGHDK and SYGVNS. Trimming shortened V by 6 bases and J by 6 bases, and 8 bases separated the two germline ends. This CDR3 is CASSRYSEAFF. The CDR3 region has the DNA TGTGCCAGCAGCCGTTATTCTGAAGCTTTCTTT.

The chain links TRBV9 to TRBJ1-5, with a weak D call TRBD1 (6 bases). The germline V gene has CDR1 SGDLS and CDR2 YYNGEE. There are 15 residues in the CDR3. V shed 3 bases and J shed 0 bases, with 10 bases lying between them. The CDR3 region is CASSGGQHSNQPQHF. The CDR3 coding sequence is TGTGCCAGCAGCGGAGGACAGCATAGCAATCAGCCCCAGCATTTT.

This clone was observed a few times. The chain joins TRBV7-5 to TRBJ2-7; the table's D call TRBD2 went unverified against the DNA. TRBV7-5 is a recognized pseudogene. The CDR3 consists of 12 residues. CDR3 amino acids: CASSLGGGTQYF. The CDR3 bases are TGTGCCAGCAGCTTAGGAGGCGGAACGCAGTACTTC.

The chain is built from TRBV2 and TRBJ1-5; 9 positions agree with TRBD1. Germline-derived CDR1 and CDR2 are SNHLY and FYNNEI. V dropped 8 bases and J dropped 4; count of bases not matched to a gene: 9. The CDR3 contains 15 residues. The chain's CDR3 is CASGGTGFRNQPQHF. The CDR3 DNA sequence: TGTGCCAGCGGAGGGACAGGGTTTCGGAATCAGCCCCAGCATTTT. Filled out from reference TRBV2 and TRBJ1-5, the complete variable domain reads EPEVTQTPSHQVTQMGQEVILRCVPISNHLYFYWYRQILGQKVEFLVSFYNNEISEKSEIFDDQFSVERPDGSNFTLKIRSTKLEDSAMYFCASGGTGFRNQPQHFGDGTRLSIL.

The J gene is TRBJ1-4, the V gene TRBV14, with D unclear. Per the germline V gene, CDR1 is SGHDN and CDR2 is FVKESK. The CDR3 runs to 13 residues. V was shortened by 3 bases and J by 7 bases, with 9 bases between the two germline ends. The CDR3 coding sequence is TGTGCCAGCAGCCAGTTGGAGGGTGAAAAACTGTTTTTT. Translated, it gives CASSQLEGEKLFF.

This clone appeared once. The DNA for the CDR3 is TGTGCCAGCTCGGAGGGGTCGCCCCTTCAGTACTTC. Amino acids: CASSEGSPLQYF. The gene calls are TRBV18 and TRBJ2-4; D may be TRBD2 (6 bases). V lost 6 bases, J lost 11 bases, and 14 bases lay in between. Germline values: CDR1 KGHSH, CDR2 LQKENI. The CDR3 consists of 12 residues.

The chain joins TRBV28 to TRBJ1-3, with D perhaps TRBD1 (6 bases). The CDR3 sequence is 15 residues long. The germline gives CDR1 MDHEN, CDR2 SYDVKM. Trimming shortened V by 2 bases and J by 1 base, and 9 bases separated the two germline ends. The CDR3 DNA reads as TGTGCCAGCAGTTTACCTACAGGGTCTGGAAACACCATATATTTT. As protein: CASSLPTGSGNTIYF. Drawing the rest from reference TRBV28 and TRBJ1-3, the complete variable domain is DVKVTQSSRYLVKRTGEKVFLECVQDMDHENMFWYRQDPGLGLRLIYFSYDVKMKEKGDIPEGYSVSREKKERFSLILESASTNQTSMYLCASSLPTGSGNTIYFGEGSWLTVV.

This chain uses TRBV5-1 with TRBJ2-2, with 9 bases identical to TRBD1. The CDR3 is 15 amino acids. The J segment lost 4 bases and the V segment lost 5 bases, leaving 6 bases of the junction unmatched. Germline CDR1 SGHRS, CDR2 YFSETQ. CDR3 sequence (DNA): TGCGCCAGCAGGTCGGGACAGGGTTCCACCGGGGAGCTGTTTTTT. Its protein product is CASRSGQGSTGELFF.

The chain employs TRBV11-2 and TRBJ2-7; D uncertain. The CDR3 has 12 amino acids. Germline lookup yields CDR1 SGHAT and CDR2 FQNNGV. The V end was cut by 1 base, the J end by 4 bases, with 5 bases between. In DNA form, the CDR3 reads TGTGCCAGCAGCTTAGGTACATACGAGCAGTACTTC. Translating it yields CASSLGTYEQYF. The variable domain in full, completed from reference TRBV11-2 and TRBJ2-7, reads EAGVAQSPRYKIIEKRQSVAFWCNPISGHATLYWYQQILGQGPKLLIQFQNNGVVDDSQLPKDRFSAERLKGVDSTLKIQPAKLEDSAVYLCASSLGTYEQYFGPGTRLTVT.

This clone came up once. The V and J genes are TRBV9 and TRBJ1-2; 7 bases line up with TRBD1. J gave up 4 bases and V 3 bases, and 3 bases lay outside the gene matches. The CDR3 is made up of 13 amino acids. Germline-derived CDR1 and CDR2 are SGDLS and YYNGEE. The CDR3 bases are TGTGCCAGCAGCGCCCGGGACAGCTATGGCTACACCTTC. It is translated as CASSARDSYGYTF. Supplemented by reference TRBV9 and TRBJ1-2, the full variable domain reads DSGVTQTPKHLITATGQRVTLRCSPRSGDLSVYWYQQSLDQGLQFLIQYYNGEERAKGNILERFSAQQFPDLHSELNLSSLELGDSALYFCASSARDSYGYTFGSGTRLTVV.

Only one count was recorded for this clone. The rearrangement links TRBV27 to TRBJ2-7; tentatively, D is TRBD2 (6 bases). The germline CDR1 and CDR2 sequences are MNHEY and SMNVEV (reference sequence). The V and J ends lost 3 bases and 7 bases respectively, with 19 bases between them. The CDR3 runs to 15 residues. CDR3 sequence (DNA): TGTGCCAGCAGTTTGGCGGGCGGAGGGGCCGGTGAGCAGTACGTC. This translates into CASSLAGGGAGEQYV.

V is TRBV6-5 and J is TRBJ2-7; possible D gene TRBD2, 6 bases. The CDR3 sequence is 12 residues long. Germline loops: CDR1 MNHEY, CDR2 SVGAGI. Trimming stripped 4 bases from V and 6 bases from J, with 10 bases between. CDR3 loop: CASSSSGREQYF. The CDR3 DNA reads as TGTGCCAGCAGTTCCAGCGGGCGCGAGCAGTACTTC.

In this sample, this clone turned up a few times. This sequence joins TRBV30 and TRBJ1-2; a weak D match, TRBD1 (6 bases). Germline assignment: CDR1 GTSNPN and CDR2 SVGIG (reference sequence). V was pared by 5 bases and J by 8 bases, with 15 bases between. CDR3 length equals 12 residues. The CDR3 protein is CAWQATGPGYTF. The CDR3 bases are TGTGCCTGGCAGGCTACAGGGCCCGGCTACACCTTC.

Remarks on this clone: The junction departs from the called germline gene at one end, perhaps through a read error. V and J are TRBV5-6 and TRBJ2-3; D perhaps matches TRBD2 (5 bases). There are 15 residues in the CDR3. Germline V gene data show CDR1 as SGHDT and CDR2 as YYEEEE. CDR3 sequence: CASTLGRTSTDTQYF. The CDR3 DNA sequence: TGTGCCAGCACCTTGGGCCGGACTAGCACAGATACGCAGTATTTT.

This clone was observed a single time. This sequence joins TRBV30 and TRBJ2-1; D perhaps matches TRBD2 (6 bases). Trimming removed 5 bases from V and 0 bases from J, with 14 bases in between. Germline V gene data show CDR1 as GTSNPN and CDR2 as SVGIG (reference sequence). The length of the CDR3 is 15 residues. The CDR3 protein is CAWSPGLSSYNEQFF. CDR3 sequence (DNA): TGTGCCTGGTCCCCGGGACTGAGCTCCTACAATGAGCAGTTCTTC.

The chain is built from TRBV5-4 and TRBJ2-1; D is possibly TRBD2 (6 bases). V dropped 1 base and J dropped 8 bases, with 10 bases sitting between them. The germline V gene encodes CDR1 SGHNT and CDR2 YYREEE (reference sequence). There are 13 residues in the CDR3. CDR3 sequence: CASSLRRGHEQFF. DNA for the CDR3: TGTGCCAGCAGCTTGCGGAGGGGACATGAGCAGTTCTTC.

CDR3 protein: CSASSDRGSPTEAFF. The CDR3 bases are TGCAGCGCTAGCTCGGACAGGGGTTCCCCCACTGAAGCTTTCTTT. This chain connects TRBV29-1 to TRBJ1-1, with 9 bases fitting TRBD1. Germline V CDR1 and CDR2: SQVTM, ANQGSEA. After removal of 7 bases from V and 4 bases from J, the junction contained 13 bases not matched to a gene. CDR3 length: 15 amino acids. The full variable domain, in which reference TRBV29-1 and TRBJ1-1 provide the parts outside the CDR3, is SAVISQKPSRDICQRGTSLTIQCQVDSQVTMMFWYRQQPGQSLTLIATANQGSEATYESGFVIDKFPISRPNLTFSTLTVSNMSPEDSSIYLCSASSDRGSPTEAFFGQGTRLTVV.

The J gene is TRBJ1-5, the V gene TRBV27, with D unclear. Per the germline V gene, CDR1 is MNHEY and CDR2 is SMNVEV (reference sequence). The CDR3 is 14 residues long. V lost 8 bases and J 3 bases, leaving 14 bases between the germline ends. This CDR3 is CASGRDWNNQPQHF. The CDR3 nucleotides are TGTGCCAGCGGGAGGGATTGGAACAATCAGCCCCAGCATTTT.

This chain links TRBV6-1 with TRBJ2-1, with 11 nucleotides matching TRBD2. Germline lookup yields CDR1 MNHNS and CDR2 SASEGT. V dropped 4 bases and J dropped 8; count of bases not matched to a gene: 10. CDR3 length: 16 amino acids. The CDR3 spells CASSGGTSGQRDEQFF. Here the CDR3 DNA reads TGTGCCAGCAGTGGAGGGACTAGCGGACAACGGGATGAGCAGTTCTTC.